The next 20 T cell receptor beta chains were all read from a single sample in a study of persistence of HIV-infected CD4 T cells. Cells were stimulated with CMV-infected fibroblast lysates at roughly 10 ug/mL. Responding CD4+ T cells were sorted by upregulation of both CD40 ligand and CD69. This was the immunoSEQ version 4 assay in survey mode. Clones were read by immunoSEQ multiplex PCR, and TCRdb kept only the in-frame ones, dropping some. This table has about 15,000 clones, roughly 70% appearing once. No antigens are known for them. The specimen was CD4+ T cells sorted from PBMCs after roughly 19-hour stimulation, collected from a patient who received antiretroviral therapy. The origin of the receptors is an adult man with HIV who was CMV-seropositive.

The chain's CDR3 is CASSIAGGNTEAFF. The CDR3 DNA reads as TGTGCCAGTAGTATAGCGGGGGGAAACACTGAAGCTTTCTTT. The chain carries TRBV19 and TRBJ1-1, with a weak D call TRBD1 (5 bases). V lost 1 base and J 2 bases, leaving 8 bases between the germline ends. The CDR3 contains 14 residues. From germline, CDR1 is LNHDA and CDR2 SQIVND (reference sequence).

Written as DNA, the CDR3 is TGTGCCAGCAGCCAAGGGGGCAGAACTTTCTATGGCTACACCTTC. Its translation is CASSQGGRTFYGYTF. The genes are TRBV14 and TRBJ1-2; D is possibly TRBD1 (5 bases). Germline-derived CDR1 and CDR2 are SGHDN and FVKESK. The V end was cut by 1 base, the J end by 4 bases, with 13 bases between. This CDR3 comprises 15 residues. The whole variable domain, filled in from reference TRBV14 and TRBJ1-2, reads EAGVTQFPSHSVIEKGQTVTLRCDPISGHDNLYWYRRVMGKEIKFLLHFVKESKQDESGMPNNRFLAERTGGTYSTLKVQPAELEDSGVYFCASSQGGRTFYGYTFGSGTRLTVV.

To note about this clone: It may be a read error: a sequence one base away is much more abundant. For the CDR3, the DNA is TGTGCCATCGTCGACAGGGCTTTATCTGGAAACACCACATATTTT. Its protein is CAIVDRALSGNTTYF. The V call is TRBV10-3, the J call TRBJ1-3; 7 nucleotides match TRBD1. The germline CDR1 and CDR2 sequences are ENHRY and SYGVKD. The CDR3 loop spans 15 amino acids.

This chain connects TRBV3-1 (or the pseudogene TRBV3-2) to TRBJ1-5; a possible D gene is TRBD1 (6 bases). The CDR3 has 16 amino acids. Trimming cost V 2 bases and J 6 bases, with 17 bases left between them. Germline CDR1 is LGHDT and CDR2 is YNNKEL (reference sequence). In DNA form, the CDR3 reads TGTGCCAGCAGCCAACGGCCAGGGGCGCAGGGTCAGCCCCAGCATTTT. It translates to CASSQRPGAQGQPQHF.

The genes are TRBV2 and TRBJ1-5; 9 bases map to TRBD1. CDR3 length: 16 amino acids. Germline CDR1 is SNHLY and CDR2 is FYNNEI. Trimming removed 7 bases from V and 4 bases from J; junction bases left unmatched: 11. The CDR3 nucleotides read TGTGCCAGCAATCAACAGGGGGCGAGAGCTAATCAGCCCCAGCATTTT. Encoded protein: CASNQQGARANQPQHF.

A few counts support this clone. This chain's CDR3 is CASSSGPRDATYEQYF. CDR3 nucleotides: TGTGCCAGCAGCTCCGGGCCACGGGACGCGACCTACGAGCAGTACTTC. V gene TRBV7-9 combines with J gene TRBJ2-7; TRBD1 or TRBD2 may be the D gene (5 bases each). Trimming took off 4 bases at V and 2 bases at J, with 18 bases between the two ends. Germline V gene data show CDR1 as SEHNR and CDR2 as FQNEAQ (reference sequence). This CDR3 region has 16 residues.

This chain uses TRBV12-5 with TRBJ2-7, with D possibly being TRBD2 (5 bases). Trimming took 3 bases from V and 3 from J, leaving 15 bases between them. The CDR3 is 15 amino acids. Germline V CDR1 and CDR2: LGHNT, FRNRAP. CDR3 DNA: TGTGCTAGTGGTTTCCCGGGAACCAATGACTACGAGCAGTACTTC. It yields the protein CASGFPGTNDYEQYF.

The chain carries TRBV3-1 (or the pseudogene TRBV3-2) and TRBJ1-1; 8 nucleotides agree with TRBD1. There are 14 residues in the CDR3. From germline, CDR1 is LGHDT and CDR2 YNNKEL (reference sequence). Germline trimming cut 1 base from V and 4 bases from J; bases unmatched to any gene: 2. The CDR3 nucleotides are TGTGCCAGCAGCCAAGGTGGACAGGGCACTGAAGCTTTCTTT. This gives the protein CASSQGGQGTEAFF.

This clone was seen a few times. The chain is built from TRBV7-9 and TRBJ2-2; D could derive from TRBD1 or TRBD2 (5 bases each). Trimming took off 6 bases at V and 1 base at J, with 15 bases between the two ends. CDR1 is SEHNR, CDR2 FQNEAQ, per germline (reference sequence). This CDR3 has 16 amino acids. The CDR3 protein is CASRPPGRENTGELFF. DNA of the CDR3: TGTGCCAGCAGACCGCCGGGACGGGAGAACACCGGGGAGCTGTTTTTT.

The chain employs TRBV2 and TRBJ2-3; D uncertain. Looked up from germline, CDR1 is SNHLY and CDR2 is FYNNEI. Trimming left V 8 bases short and J 0 bases short, with 12 bases between. The CDR3 length is 14 residues. The CDR3 region is CASLVGESTDTQYF. The CDR3 nucleotides read TGTGCCAGCCTGGTTGGGGAAAGCACAGATACGCAGTATTTT.

The rearrangement links TRBV3-1 (or the pseudogene TRBV3-2) to TRBJ2-3; 9 nucleotides line up with TRBD2. Germline CDR1 LGHDT, CDR2 YNNKEL (reference sequence). The CDR3 runs to 16 residues. The junction had 8 bases not matched to a gene; V was cut back by 1 base and J by 6 bases. The CDR3 nucleotides are TGTGCCAGCAGCCAAGCAGTGCGGGGGGGCGTGGATACGCAGTATTTT. Translating gives CASSQAVRGGVDTQYF.

This clone was seen only once. The chain is built from TRBV6-2 or TRBV6-3 and TRBJ2-7, with D perhaps matching TRBD1 or TRBD2 (5 bases each). Trimming removed 6 bases at V and 0 bases at J, with 18 bases between. Germline loops: CDR1 MNHEY, CDR2 SVGEGT. CDR3 length: 16 amino acids. CDR3 sequence: CASSRGRDPTSYEQYF. DNA of the CDR3: TGTGCCAGCAGCCGTGGCCGGGACCCAACCTCCTACGAGCAGTACTTC.

This clone has a handful of counts. The chain couples TRBV3-1 (or the pseudogene TRBV3-2) to TRBJ1-6; TRBD1 matches 7 bases. Per germline, CDR1 LGHDT and CDR2 YNNKEL (reference sequence). The V segment lost 4 bases and the J segment 5 bases; nucleotides outside the gene matches: 14. This CDR3 contains 18 residues. The DNA for the CDR3 is TGTGCCAGCAGCCCCTACTCACCGGGACAGCGAAATAATTCACCCCTCCACTTT. Translation gives CASSPYSPGQRNNSPLHF.

This chain connects TRBV27 to TRBJ2-3; no reliable D call. Germline V gene sequence: CDR1 MNHEY, CDR2 SMNVEV (reference sequence). CDR3 length equals 14 residues. Trimming took off 3 bases at V and 0 bases at J, with 7 bases between the two ends. In DNA form, the CDR3 reads TGTGCCAGCAGTTTTATCGGGAGCACAGATACGCAGTATTTT. It yields the protein CASSFIGSTDTQYF.

V is TRBV28 and J is TRBJ1-5; tentative D call: TRBD1 (6 bases). The germline gives CDR1 MDHEN, CDR2 SYDVKM. The CDR3 extends over 14 amino acids. Trimming cost V 7 bases and J 4 bases, with 14 bases left between them. CDR3 nucleotide sequence: TGTGCCAGCATAGGCAGGGGAGGTAATCAGCCCCAGCATTTT. It yields the protein CASIGRGGNQPQHF.

CDR3 nucleotide sequence: TGTGCCAGCAGCTTAGAAGGGGGCAGGTACGAGCAGTACTTC. Its protein is CASSLEGGRYEQYF. The chain is built from TRBV7-2 and TRBJ2-7; 7 bases match TRBD1. This CDR3 is built from 14 residues. Germline CDR1 and CDR2: SGHTA and FQGNSA. V dropped 1 base and J dropped 4; count of bases not matched to a gene: 4.

V gene TRBV12-3 or TRBV12-4 combines with J gene TRBJ2-1; D is unresolved. CDR3 length: 11 amino acids. Between the trimmed V and J ends, which lost 2 bases and 7 bases, there was a span of 3 bases. The CDR3 bases are TGTGCCAGCAGTTTATCGAATGAGCAGTTCTTC. This codes for CASSLSNEQFF.

This rearrangement joins TRBV5-1 to TRBJ1-2, with D perhaps TRBD1 (5 bases). Per germline, CDR1 SGHRS and CDR2 YFSETQ. V was pared by 2 bases and J by 3 bases, with 8 bases between. The CDR3 runs to 13 residues. Here the CDR3 DNA reads TGCGCCAGCAGCTTAGACAGCGACTATGGCTACACCTTC. Protein: CASSLDSDYGYTF.

The chain combines TRBV12-3 or TRBV12-4 with TRBJ1-5; D gene ambiguous. The CDR3 is 13 residues long. Trimming pared 5 bases from V and 0 bases from J, leaving 5 bases between. The CDR3 DNA is TGTGCCAGCAGTAGCTCTAGCAATCAGCCCCAGCATTTT. Its translation is CASSSSSNQPQHF.

The CDR3 coding sequence is TGTGCCAGCAGTTTATTAAGTCCGGGACGGAGCTCCTACGAGCAGTACTTC. Translated, it gives CASSLLSPGRSSYEQYF. V usage is TRBV28 and J usage is TRBJ2-7; perhaps D is TRBD1 or TRBD2 (5 bases each). This CDR3 has 17 residues. Trimming cost V 1 base and J 0 bases, with 16 bases left between them. Germline CDR1 is MDHEN and CDR2 is SYDVKM. The full variable domain, in which reference TRBV28 and TRBJ2-7 provide the parts outside the CDR3, is DVKVTQSSRYLVKRTGEKVFLECVQDMDHENMFWYRQDPGLGLRLIYFSYDVKMKEKGDIPEGYSVSREKKERFSLILESASTNQTSMYLCASSLLSPGRSSYEQYFGPGTRLTVT.